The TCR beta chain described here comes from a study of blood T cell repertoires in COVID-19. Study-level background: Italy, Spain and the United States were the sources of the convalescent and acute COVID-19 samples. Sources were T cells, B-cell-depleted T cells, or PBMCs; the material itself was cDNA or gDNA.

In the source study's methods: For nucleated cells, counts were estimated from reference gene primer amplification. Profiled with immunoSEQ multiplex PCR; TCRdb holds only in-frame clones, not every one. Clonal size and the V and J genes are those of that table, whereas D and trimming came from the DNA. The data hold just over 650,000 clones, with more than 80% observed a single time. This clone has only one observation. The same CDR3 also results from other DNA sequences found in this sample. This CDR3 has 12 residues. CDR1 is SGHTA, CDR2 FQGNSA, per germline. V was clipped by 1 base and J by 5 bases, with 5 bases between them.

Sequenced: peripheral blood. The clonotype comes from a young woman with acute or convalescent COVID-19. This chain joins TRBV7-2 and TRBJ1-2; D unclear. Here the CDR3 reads CASSLVGYGYTF. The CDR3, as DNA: TGTGCCAGCAGCTTAGTCGGTTATGGCTACACCTTC. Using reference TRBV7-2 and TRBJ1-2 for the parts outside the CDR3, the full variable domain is GAGVSQSPSNKVTEKGKDVELRCDPISGHTALYWYRQSLGQGLEFLIYFQGNSAPDKSGLPSDRFSAERTGGSVSTLTIQRTQQEDSAVYLCASSLVGYGYTFGSGTRLTVV.